This is a list of T cell receptor beta chains from one sample in a study of patients and donors after allogeneic stem cell transplantation. TCRdb analysed the RT-PCR reads with MiXCR anew, one entry per CDR3 protein. The table records about 410,000 distinct CDR3 sequences, 15% to 20% of them present only once. The sample consisted of blood, either unsorted or a sorted T cell fraction (not recorded which). The receptors come from a human donor who was either an allogeneic HSCT recipient or a stem cell or donor lymphocyte infusion donor (not recorded which). It is not recorded whose cells these are; they may come from a transplant donor. The CDR3 runs from the conserved cysteine through the conserved F or W. Clone size is shown for a subset of rows, as once, few, many or a class of expanded clone.

J gene: TRBJ1-5
V gene: TRBV29-1
clone size: -
CDR3 protein: CSAQGNQPQHF

J gene: TRBJ2-7
V gene: TRBV7-2
clone size: few
CDR3 protein: CASSPRGAGSSYEQYF

J gene: TRBJ1-2
V gene: TRBV9
clone size: few
CDR3 protein: CASSPPPWGGGYGYTF

J gene: TRBJ1-1
V gene: TRBV29-1
clone size: many
CDR3 protein: CSVRTGRPEAFF

J gene: TRBJ2-3
V gene: TRBV18
clone size: few
CDR3 protein: CASSPPPGMGDTQYF

J gene: TRBJ2-3
V gene: TRBV2
clone size: -
CDR3 protein: CASSGGVLAGGHTDTQYF

J gene: TRBJ2-1
V gene: TRBV7-3
clone size: -
CDR3 protein: CASSLIASGGAPSYNEQFF

J gene: TRBJ1-2
V gene: TRBV12-3/TRBV12-4
clone size: many
CDR3 protein: CASSLGWDSGYTF

J gene: TRBJ2-2
V gene: TRBV4-2
clone size: many
CDR3 protein: CASSQERVAGELFF

J gene: TRBJ1-5
V gene: TRBV18
clone size: -
CDR3 protein: CASSQGLNQPQHF

J gene: TRBJ2-2
V gene: TRBV29-1
clone size: many
CDR3 protein: CSVEWDINTGELFF

J gene: TRBJ1-3
V gene: TRBV12-3/TRBV12-4
clone size: many
CDR3 protein: CASSLGPGGNTIYF

J gene: TRBJ1-3
V gene: TRBV20-1
clone size: few
CDR3 protein: CSAQAGNTIYF

J gene: TRBJ2-1
V gene: TRBV4-2
clone size: -
CDR3 protein: CASSQDIGGRVNNEQFF

J gene: TRBJ2-5
V gene: TRBV24-1
clone size: many
CDR3 protein: CATSDYTAHLAGNRDQYF

J gene: TRBJ1-2
V gene: TRBV4-2
clone size: -
CDR3 protein: CASSQADRGRQDGYTF